This T cell receptor (beta chain) was recovered during a study of beta chain features in type 1 diabetes. For the study at large: In age, gender and cell yields, patients were similar to healthy donors. Study-wide results and caveats: Type 1 diabetes patients had fewer VDJ junction insertions and more deletions.

The entirety of the isolated RNA underwent reverse transcription, so expressed TCRB transcripts were sequenced. Sequencing was performed with immunoSEQ multiplex PCR; in TCRdb, only in-frame clones are kept and a portion is missing. There are 250,000 to 300,000 clones in the sample; under 8.5% occur only once, and approximately 0.99% lies in the top ten. CDR3 size: 16 residues. Germline lookup yields CDR1 SGHTA and CDR2 FQGNSA. V lost 5 bases, J lost 1 base, and 6 bases stayed unmatched. A word on this clone: No antigen is known for it.

A single heparinised draw of around 0.11 L on average was taken per donor. This sequence was found in a woman aged 18-29 years in good health. Sequences were obtained from central memory CD4+ T cells from blood. V and J are TRBV7-2 and TRBJ2-2; 8 nucleotides line up with TRBD1. The CDR3 coding sequence is TGTGCCAGCAGCCTGGCCGGGACAGGGAACACCGGGGAGCTGTTTTTT. As protein: CASSLAGTGNTGELFF.